This passage covers 31 T cell receptor beta chains from one sample sequenced in a study of beta chain features in type 1 diabetes. Their antigens are not known. General observations from the study: TCRB CDR3s were moderately but significantly shorter in Type 1 diabetes patients in all four CD4+ subsets.

The investigators reverse transcribed all of the isolated RNA, so they sequenced expressed TCRB transcripts. Profiling relied on immunoSEQ multiplex PCR, and the TCRdb table lists in-frame clones only, not all of them. The table shows about 300,000 clones, with about 13% occurring only once. Input material: naive CD4+ T cells from blood. These receptors were taken from a woman between 18 and 29 years old with type 1 diabetes.

The table lists this clone with a few counts. The chain employs TRBV6-5 and TRBJ2-7, with a weak D call TRBD1 (6 bases). Trimming shortened V by 6 bases and J by 1 base, and 10 bases separated the two germline ends. The germline V gene has CDR1 MNHEY and CDR2 SVGAGI. The CDR3 is 13 amino acids. CDR3 DNA: TGTGCCAGCAGCTCAGGGGAGTCCTACGAGCAGTACGTC. Its translation: CASSSGESYEQYV.

This chain joins TRBV30 and TRBJ1-5, with D unclear. The CDR3 runs 13 residues. The V gene lost 1 base and the J gene lost 5 bases, with 9 bases spanning the gap. CDR1 and CDR2 (germline): GTSNPN, SVGIG (reference sequence). CDR3 loop: CAWSGQSHQPQHF. The CDR3 DNA follows: TGTGCCTGGAGTGGACAAAGCCATCAGCCCCAGCATTTT. The full variable domain, completed using reference TRBV30 and TRBJ1-5, is SQTIHQWPATLVQPVGSPLSLECTVEGTSNPNLYWYRQAAGRGLQLLFYSVGIGQISSEVPQNLSASRPQDRQFILSSKKLLLSDSGFYLCAWSGQSHQPQHFGDGTRLSIL.

The chain combines TRBV29-1 with TRBJ2-3; 9 bases align to TRBD1. CDR3 length: 15 amino acids. J lost 2 bases, V lost 5 bases, and 8 bases had no gene match. Germline V CDR1 and CDR2: SQVTM, ANQGSEA. CDR3 sequence: CSVTSGTGITDTQYF. The CDR3 DNA sequence: TGCAGCGTTACCTCCGGGACAGGGATCACAGATACGCAGTATTTT.

The chain combines TRBV5-1 with TRBJ2-5; the D is unclear. Trimming left V 5 bases short and J 0 bases short, with 5 bases between. Germline values: CDR1 SGHRS, CDR2 YFSETQ. This CDR3 has 12 residues. CDR3 in amino acids: CASSADQETQYF. The CDR3 region has the DNA TGCGCCAGCAGTGCGGACCAAGAGACCCAGTACTTC. The whole variable domain, filled in from reference TRBV5-1 and TRBJ2-5, reads KAGVTQTPRYLIKTRGQQVTLSCSPISGHRSVSWYQQTPGQGLQFLFEYFSETQRNKGNFPGRFSGRQFSNSRSEMNVSTLELGDSALYLCASSADQETQYFGPGTRLLVL.

This clone appeared a few times. V usage is TRBV6-5 and J usage is TRBJ2-3; TRBD2 is a possible D gene (6 bases). Trimming removed 4 bases from V and 2 bases from J, with 16 bases in between. Germline assignment: CDR1 MNHEY and CDR2 SVGAGI. CDR3 size: 16 residues. The CDR3 loop reads CASSSRGGATTDTQYF. CDR3 DNA sequence: TGTGCCAGCAGTTCCCGAGGAGGGGCGACCACAGATACGCAGTATTTT.

In this sample, this clone turned up a few times. The chain is built from TRBV19 and TRBJ2-1; 10 nucleotides line up with TRBD2. With 6 bases clipped from V and 7 bases from J, the junction kept 6 bases outside the gene matches. Germline V gene lookup returns CDR1 LNHDA and CDR2 SQIVND (reference sequence). The CDR3 spans 14 residues. In DNA form, the CDR3 reads TGTGCCAGTAGAGACTTAGCGGGAGGTAATGAGCAGTTCTTC. This translates into CASRDLAGGNEQFF.

The rearrangement links TRBV27 to TRBJ2-2, with D possibly TRBD1 on 6 matching bases. The length of the CDR3 is 15 residues. V was trimmed by 0 bases and J by 6 bases, leaving 11 bases between them. The germline gives CDR1 MNHEY, CDR2 SMNVEV (reference sequence). The CDR3 nucleotides are TGTGCCAGCAGTTTATCAGGGGGTTGGTCCGGGGAGCTGTTTTTT. Encoded protein: CASSLSGGWSGELFF.

The table lists this clone with a few counts. This rearrangement joins TRBV5-6 to TRBJ2-7; no definite D call. This CDR3 comprises 12 residues. Trimming shortened V by 0 bases and J by 4 bases, and 5 bases separated the two germline ends. From germline, CDR1 is SGHDT and CDR2 YYEEEE. CDR3 in DNA: TGTGCCAGCAGCTTGGGACTTTACGAGCAGTACGTC. Translated, it gives CASSLGLYEQYV.

This clone was seen more than once but under ten times. The chain recombines TRBV6-5 with TRBJ2-7; 8 bases agree with TRBD2. The CDR3 consists of 14 residues. V lost 0 bases, J lost 3 bases, and 1 base stayed unmatched. The germline V gene has CDR1 MNHEY and CDR2 SVGAGI. CDR3 in amino acids: CASSYSGLDYEQYF. The DNA of the CDR3 is TGTGCCAGCAGTTACTCGGGACTAGACTACGAGCAGTACTTC.

The CDR3 here is CASSPPLGGTSGRGTDTQYF. In DNA, the CDR3 is TGTGCCAGCAGCCCGCCACTCGGAGGGACTAGCGGGAGGGGCACAGATACGCAGTATTTT. V gene TRBV7-8 combines with J gene TRBJ2-3; TRBD2 agrees at 16 bases. Germline lookup yields CDR1 SGHVS and CDR2 FQNEAQ. With 5 bases clipped from V and 1 base from J, the junction kept 12 bases outside the gene matches. The CDR3 totals 20 residues.

The rearrangement joins TRBV15 to TRBJ2-2; a weak D match, TRBD2 (6 bases). The CDR3 runs to 18 residues. CDR1 and CDR2 from the germline V gene are LNHNV and YYDKDF (reference sequence). V lost 5 bases to trimming and J lost 4 bases, with 23 bases between them. CDR3 sequence reads: CATSPRQRDLAVTGELFF. The CDR3 nucleotides are TGTGCCACCAGCCCCCGACAACGAGACTTAGCGGTCACCGGGGAGCTGTTTTTT.

V usage is TRBV5-4 and J usage is TRBJ2-7; perhaps TRBD1 as D (5 bases). This CDR3 has 13 residues. Trimming cost V 1 base and J 5 bases, with 10 bases left between them. Germline V gene data show CDR1 as SGHNT and CDR2 as YYREEE (reference sequence). Here the CDR3 reads CASSLRGSNEQYF. CDR3 nucleotide sequence: TGTGCCAGCAGCTTGAGGGGTAGCAACGAGCAGTACTTC.

This clone occurred a few times. The V and J genes are TRBV5-1 and TRBJ2-3, with 13 positions matching TRBD2. This CDR3 spans 16 amino acids. Germline values: CDR1 SGHRS, CDR2 YFSETQ. The ends lost 2 bases at V and 3 bases at J; junction bases unmatched: 3. The CDR3 spells CASSLGLAGVTDTQYF. The DNA for the CDR3 is TGCGCCAGCAGCTTAGGACTAGCGGGAGTAACAGATACGCAGTATTTT.

The chain employs TRBV27 and TRBJ2-1; TRBD2 aligns across 12 bases. The CDR3 runs 15 residues. V shed 5 bases and J 6 bases; nucleotides not matched to a gene: 5. Germline V lookup: CDR1 MNHEY, CDR2 SMNVEV (reference sequence). CDR3 region: CASSPWTSGTNEQFF. The DNA for the CDR3 is TGTGCCAGCAGTCCGTGGACTAGCGGGACCAATGAGCAGTTCTTC.

This sequence joins TRBV6-6 and TRBJ2-5, with 8 bases that match TRBD2. This CDR3 is built from 15 residues. V lost 5 bases, J lost 1 base, and 6 bases stayed unmatched. Germline values: CDR1 MNHNY, CDR2 SVGAGI (reference sequence). This CDR3 is CASSRGLAGQETQYF. CDR3 nucleotides: TGTGCCAGCAGTAGAGGACTAGCCGGCCAAGAGACCCAGTACTTC.

The table lists this clone with a few counts. Here the CDR3 reads CASSLGSLAVQTQYF. In nucleotides, the CDR3 is TGTGCCAGCAGCTTAGGTTCGCTAGCAGTACAGACCCAGTACTTC. This rearrangement joins TRBV7-6 to TRBJ2-5, with D possibly being TRBD2 (5 bases). The germline V and J ends were trimmed by 1 base and 6 bases, with 15 bases remaining between them. Germline V gives CDR1 SGHVS, CDR2 FNYEAQ. The CDR3 spans 15 residues.

The chain joins TRBV2 to TRBJ2-1; 9 bases align to TRBD1. The CDR3 is 12 amino acids. CDR1 and CDR2 (germline): SNHLY, FYNNEI. J lost 9 bases, V lost 7 bases, and 4 bases had no gene match. The CDR3: CASMGQGREQFF. Written as DNA, the CDR3 is TGTGCCAGCATGGGACAGGGTCGTGAGCAGTTCTTC.

The CDR3: CASSLPQEDRGHNIQYF. In DNA, the CDR3 is TGTGCCAGCAGTTTACCTCAAGAAGACAGGGGGCATAACATTCAGTACTTC. V usage is TRBV28 and J usage is TRBJ2-4, with 10 bases that match TRBD1. The CDR3 length is 17 residues. V shed 2 bases and J 7 bases; nucleotides not matched to a gene: 11. Germline CDR1 and CDR2: MDHEN and SYDVKM.

Only a few counts were recorded for this clone. This chain joins TRBV7-9 and TRBJ2-7; a weak D match, TRBD1 (6 bases). CDR3 length: 17 amino acids. Germline-derived CDR1 and CDR2 are SEHNR and FQNEAQ (reference sequence). Trimming took off 1 base at V and 5 bases at J, with 21 bases between the two ends. The CDR3 DNA follows: TGTGCCAGCAGCTTAGGGACAGACACTTATGTTATCGACGAGCAGTACTTC. Its translation is CASSLGTDTYVIDEQYF. Full variable domain (outside the CDR3, taken from reference TRBV7-9 and TRBJ2-7): DTGVSQNPRHKITKRGQNVTFRCDPISEHNRLYWYRQTLGQGPEFLTYFQNEAQLEKSRLLSDRFSAERPKGSFSTLEIQRTEQGDSAMYLCASSLGTDTYVIDEQYFGPGTRLTVT.

This clone has a handful of counts. This chain uses TRBV6-5 with TRBJ2-1; 10 positions match TRBD2. Germline CDR1 reads MNHEY; CDR2 reads SVGAGI. V was clipped by 10 bases and J by 6 bases; unmatched bases: 9. This CDR3 has 14 residues. The CDR3 region has the DNA TGTGCCACCCGGACTAGCGGCTTATCCAATGAGCAGTTCTTC. As protein: CATRTSGLSNEQFF.

The chain couples TRBV27 to TRBJ1-3, with TRBD1 as a possible D gene (6 bases). Trimming left V 2 bases short and J 1 base short, with 9 bases between. This CDR3 is 15 amino acids long. CDR1 MNHEY and CDR2 SMNVEV come from the germline V gene (reference sequence). Here the CDR3 reads CASSLLGASGNTIYF. As DNA, the CDR3 is TGTGCCAGCAGTTTACTGGGGGCTTCTGGAAACACCATATATTTT.

The genes are TRBV4-1 and TRBJ2-3, with unresolved D. Germline V lookup: CDR1 MGHRA, CDR2 YSYEKL. Trimming removed 4 bases at V and 1 base at J, with 15 bases between. The CDR3 covers 16 residues. As DNA, the CDR3 is TGCGCCAGCAGCCGAACTCTAGGTCGAGGCACAGATACGCAGTATTTT. This encodes CASSRTLGRGTDTQYF.

This chain connects TRBV28 to TRBJ2-7; 7 bases map to TRBD2. This CDR3 has 17 residues. Trimming at V came to 3 bases and at J to 0 bases, leaving 11 bases not matched to a gene. CDR1 is MDHEN and CDR2 is SYDVKM in the germline V gene. CDR3 bases: TGTGCCAGCAGTTTGTGGCTAGCGGAAAAACTCTCCTACGAGCAGTACTTC. Protein product: CASSLWLAEKLSYEQYF.

Comments on this clone: Other DNA sequences within the sample encode an identical CDR3. The V gene is TRBV28, the J gene TRBJ1-5; 10 bases line up with TRBD1. Germline trimming cut 4 bases from V and 7 bases from J; bases unmatched to any gene: 4. CDR1 MDHEN and CDR2 SYDVKM come from the germline V gene. This CDR3 has 14 residues. The chain's CDR3 is CASSSGQGDQPQHF. The CDR3 DNA reads TGTGCCAGCAGTTCAGGACAGGGGGACCAGCCCCAGCATTTT.

This chain uses TRBV5-1 with TRBJ2-1; 9 bases fit TRBD1. The V gene end was trimmed by 0 bases and the J gene end by 3 bases; junction bases not matched to a gene: 4. The CDR3 is made up of 16 amino acids. Per the germline V gene, CDR1 is SGHRS and CDR2 is YFSETQ. The CDR3 coding sequence is TGCGCCAGCAGCTTGGGTCCGGGACAGGGCTACAATGAGCAGTTCTTC. It yields the protein CASSLGPGQGYNEQFF.

This clone has only a few counts. CDR3 amino acids: CSASRLYEQYV. CDR3 bases: TGCAGTGCTTCGAGGCTTTACGAGCAGTACGTC. The J gene is TRBJ2-7, the V gene TRBV20-1, with D unclear. The V gene lost 5 bases and the J gene lost 4 bases, with 9 bases spanning the gap. The CDR3 sequence is 11 residues long. Germline V lookup: CDR1 DFQATT, CDR2 SNEGSKA (reference sequence).

The chain combines TRBV6-5 with TRBJ2-2; TRBD2 matches at 8 bases. Germline-derived CDR1 and CDR2 are MNHEY and SVGAGI. The CDR3 has 14 residues. V lost 6 bases, J lost 0 bases, and 0 bases stayed unmatched. CDR3 in amino acids: CASRGLANTGELFF. The DNA for the CDR3 is TGTGCCAGCAGGGGACTAGCGAACACCGGGGAGCTGTTTTTT.

This clone appeared a few times. The chain couples TRBV30 to TRBJ2-7; TRBD1 is a possible D gene (6 bases). The germline V and J ends were trimmed by 2 bases and 3 bases, with 14 bases remaining between them. The CDR3 covers 14 residues. Germline loops: CDR1 GTSNPN, CDR2 SVGIG (reference sequence). The CDR3 is CAWSQPGHGYEQYF. The CDR3 DNA reads as TGTGCCTGGAGTCAACCGGGACACGGCTACGAGCAGTACTTC.

The rearrangement links TRBV4-3 to TRBJ1-5; D not resolved. The CDR3 loop spans 14 amino acids. CDR1 is LGHNA, CDR2 YSLEER, per germline. Between the trimmed V and J ends, which lost 3 bases and 4 bases, there was a span of 10 bases. The CDR3: CASSQLWANQPQHF. The CDR3 nucleotides are TGCGCCAGCAGCCAGTTATGGGCGAATCAGCCCCAGCATTTT.

V and J are TRBV10-3 and TRBJ1-2; TRBD1 is a possible D gene (5 bases). Trimming removed 3 bases from V and 5 bases from J, with 16 bases in between. The CDR3 covers 15 residues. CDR1 is ENHRY, CDR2 SYGVKD, per germline. CDR3 sequence reads: CAISDAPTVAYGYTF. The CDR3 bases are TGTGCCATCAGTGATGCGCCGACAGTCGCTTATGGCTACACCTTC.

The table lists this clone with a few counts. The V call is TRBV6-1, the J call TRBJ2-1; 7 bases map to TRBD2. This CDR3 is built from 17 residues. Per germline, CDR1 MNHNS and CDR2 SASEGT. J gave up 6 bases and V 0 bases, and 11 bases lay outside the gene matches. The CDR3 DNA is TGTGCCAGCAGTGAAGCGCTTCGAGCGGGGTTCGGCAATGAGCAGTTCTTC. This codes for CASSEALRAGFGNEQFF.